Sequencing of this T cell receptor (beta chain) was carried out in a study of blood T cell repertoires in COVID-19. The wider study: Samples came from the United States, Italy and Spain, spanning acute and convalescent COVID-19.

In the original workflow: Using reference gene primer amplification, nucleated cell counts were estimated. Assay used: immunoSEQ multiplex PCR; TCRdb lists only in-frame clones, some missing. The DNA gave D and trimming, while V, J and clone size come from that table. The sample lists fewer than 250,000 clones, approximately 80% occurring once. This CDR3 contains 15 residues. Germline assignment: CDR1 MNHEY and CDR2 SVGAGI. Between the trimmed V and J ends, which lost 0 bases and 5 bases, there was a span of 13 bases. Sequenced material: peripheral blood. The rearrangement uses TRBV6-5 and TRBJ1-2; D remains unclear. The sequence came from a man in his 60s with acute or convalescent COVID-19. The CDR3 is CASSYSGVWKYGYTF. The CDR3 nucleotides are TGTGCCAGCAGTTACTCCGGAGTCTGGAAATATGGCTACACCTTC.